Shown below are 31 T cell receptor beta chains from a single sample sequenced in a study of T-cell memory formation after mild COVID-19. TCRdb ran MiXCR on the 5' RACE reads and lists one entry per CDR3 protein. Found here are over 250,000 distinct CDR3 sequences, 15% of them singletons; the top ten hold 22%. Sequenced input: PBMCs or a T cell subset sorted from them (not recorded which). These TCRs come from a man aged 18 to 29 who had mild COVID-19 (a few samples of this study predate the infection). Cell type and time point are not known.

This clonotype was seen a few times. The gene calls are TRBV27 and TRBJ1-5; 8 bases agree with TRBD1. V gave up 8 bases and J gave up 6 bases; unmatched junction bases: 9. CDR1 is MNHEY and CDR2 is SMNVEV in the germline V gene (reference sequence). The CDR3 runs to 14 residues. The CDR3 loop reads CASASGGFGQPQHF. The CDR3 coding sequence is TGTGCCAGCGCTTCAGGGGGCTTTGGTCAGCCCCAGCATTTT.

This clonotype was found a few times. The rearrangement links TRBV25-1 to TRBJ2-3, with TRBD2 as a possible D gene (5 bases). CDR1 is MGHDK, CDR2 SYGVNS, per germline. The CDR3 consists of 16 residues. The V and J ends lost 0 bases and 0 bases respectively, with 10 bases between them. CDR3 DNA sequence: TGTGCCAGCAGTGAATATTCGGGGTCTAGCACAGATACGCAGTATTTT. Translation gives CASSEYSGSSTDTQYF.

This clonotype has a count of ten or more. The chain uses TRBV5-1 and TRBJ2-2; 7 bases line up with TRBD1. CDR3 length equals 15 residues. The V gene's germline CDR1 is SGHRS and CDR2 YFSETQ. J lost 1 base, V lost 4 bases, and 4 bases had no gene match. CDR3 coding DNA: TGCGCCAGCAGCCCTCGGACAGGGAACACCGGGGAGCTGTTTTTT. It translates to CASSPRTGNTGELFF. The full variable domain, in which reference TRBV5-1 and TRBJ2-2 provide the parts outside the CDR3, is KAGVTQTPRYLIKTRGQQVTLSCSPISGHRSVSWYQQTPGQGLQFLFEYFSETQRNKGNFPGRFSGRQFSNSRSEMNVSTLELGDSALYLCASSPRTGNTGELFFGEGSRLTVL.

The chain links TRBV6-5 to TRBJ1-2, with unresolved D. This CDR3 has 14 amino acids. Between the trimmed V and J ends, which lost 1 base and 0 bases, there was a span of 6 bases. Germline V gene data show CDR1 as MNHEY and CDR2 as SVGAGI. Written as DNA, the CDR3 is TGTGCCAGCAGTTACTGGGGAACTAACTATGGCTACACCTTC. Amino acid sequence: CASSYWGTNYGYTF.

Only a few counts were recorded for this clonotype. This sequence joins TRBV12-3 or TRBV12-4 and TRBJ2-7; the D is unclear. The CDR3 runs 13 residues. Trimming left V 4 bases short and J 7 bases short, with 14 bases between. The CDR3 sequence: CASSWAGADEQYV. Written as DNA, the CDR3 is TGTGCCAGCAGTTGGGCCGGCGCGGATGAGCAGTACGTC.

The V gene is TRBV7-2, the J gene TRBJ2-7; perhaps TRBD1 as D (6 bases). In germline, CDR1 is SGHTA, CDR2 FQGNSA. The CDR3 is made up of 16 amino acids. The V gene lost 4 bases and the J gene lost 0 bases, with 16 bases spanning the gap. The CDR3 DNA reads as TGTGCCAGCAGCTCCCGCGGACAGAAGAGCTCCTACGAGCAGTACTTC. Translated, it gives CASSSRGQKSSYEQYF.

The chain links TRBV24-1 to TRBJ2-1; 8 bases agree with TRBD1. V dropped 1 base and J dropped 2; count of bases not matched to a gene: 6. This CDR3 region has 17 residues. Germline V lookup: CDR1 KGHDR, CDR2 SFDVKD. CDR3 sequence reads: CATSDFKAGGAYNEQFF. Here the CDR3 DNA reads TGTGCCACCAGTGATTTCAAGGCAGGGGGCGCCTACAATGAGCAGTTCTTC.

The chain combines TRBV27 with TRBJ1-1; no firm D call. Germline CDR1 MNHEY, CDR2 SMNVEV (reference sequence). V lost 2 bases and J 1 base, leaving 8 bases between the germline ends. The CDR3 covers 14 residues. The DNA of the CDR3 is TGTGCCAGCAGTTTAGGGCGGTCGAACACTGAAGCTTTCTTT. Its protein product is CASSLGRSNTEAFF.

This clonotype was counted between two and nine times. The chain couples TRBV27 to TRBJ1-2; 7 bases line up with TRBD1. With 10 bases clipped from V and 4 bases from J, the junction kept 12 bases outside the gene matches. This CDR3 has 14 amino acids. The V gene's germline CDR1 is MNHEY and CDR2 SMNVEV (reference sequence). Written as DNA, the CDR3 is TGTGCCACCTCCGACAGGGCCATCGGCTATGGCTACACCTTC. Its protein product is CATSDRAIGYGYTF.

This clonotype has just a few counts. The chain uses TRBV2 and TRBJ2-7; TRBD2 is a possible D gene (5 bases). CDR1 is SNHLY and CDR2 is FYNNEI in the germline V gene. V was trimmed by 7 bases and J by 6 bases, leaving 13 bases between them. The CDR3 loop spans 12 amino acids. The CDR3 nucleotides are TGTGCCAGCAAGGGAGTGGTCAGCGAGCAGTACTTC. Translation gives CASKGVVSEQYF.

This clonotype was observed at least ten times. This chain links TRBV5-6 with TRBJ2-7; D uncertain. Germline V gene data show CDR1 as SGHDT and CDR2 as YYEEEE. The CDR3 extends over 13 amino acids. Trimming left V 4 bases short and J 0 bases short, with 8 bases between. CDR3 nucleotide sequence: TGTGCCAGCAGCGGGGTAGACTCCTACGAGCAGTACGTC. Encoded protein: CASSGVDSYEQYV.

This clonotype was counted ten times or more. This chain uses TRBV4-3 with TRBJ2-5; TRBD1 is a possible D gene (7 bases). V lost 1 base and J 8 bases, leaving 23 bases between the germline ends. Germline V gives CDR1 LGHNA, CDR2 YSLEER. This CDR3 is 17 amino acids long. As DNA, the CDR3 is TGCGCCAGCAGCCAAGCCCTCCCCGCAGGGGGGAGTAATACCCAGTACTTC. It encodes CASSQALPAGGSNTQYF.

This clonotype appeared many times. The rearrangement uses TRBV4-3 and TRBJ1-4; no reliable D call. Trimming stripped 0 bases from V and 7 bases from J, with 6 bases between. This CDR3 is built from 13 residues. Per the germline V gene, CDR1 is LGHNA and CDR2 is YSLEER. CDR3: CASSQEWGEKLFF. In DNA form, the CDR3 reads TGCGCCAGCAGCCAAGAATGGGGTGAAAAACTGTTTTTT.

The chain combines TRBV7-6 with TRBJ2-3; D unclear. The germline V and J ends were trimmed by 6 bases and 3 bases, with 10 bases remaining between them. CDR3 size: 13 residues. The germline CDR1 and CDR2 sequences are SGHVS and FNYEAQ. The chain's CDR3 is CASRPTRTDTQYF. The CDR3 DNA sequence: TGTGCCAGCAGACCTACCCGAACAGATACGCAGTATTTT.

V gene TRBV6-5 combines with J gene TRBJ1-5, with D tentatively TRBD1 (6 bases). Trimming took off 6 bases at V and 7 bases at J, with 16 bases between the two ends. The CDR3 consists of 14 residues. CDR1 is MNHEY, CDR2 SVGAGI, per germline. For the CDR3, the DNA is TGTGCCAGCAGCCCATCACAGGGAGGGCAGCCCCAGCATTTT. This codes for CASSPSQGGQPQHF.

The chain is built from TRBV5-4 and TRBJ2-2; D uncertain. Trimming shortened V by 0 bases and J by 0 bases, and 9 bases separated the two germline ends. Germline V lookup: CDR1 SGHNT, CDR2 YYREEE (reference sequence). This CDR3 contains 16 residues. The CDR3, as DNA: TGTGCCAGCAGCTTGGAAGGACCCTCGAACACCGGGGAGCTGTTTTTT. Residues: CASSLEGPSNTGELFF.

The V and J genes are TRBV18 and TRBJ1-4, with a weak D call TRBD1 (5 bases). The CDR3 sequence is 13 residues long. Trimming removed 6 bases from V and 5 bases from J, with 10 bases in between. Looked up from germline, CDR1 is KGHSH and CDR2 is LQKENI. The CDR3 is CASSQRDNEKLFF. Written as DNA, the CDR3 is TGTGCCAGCTCTCAGCGGGACAATGAAAAACTGTTTTTT.

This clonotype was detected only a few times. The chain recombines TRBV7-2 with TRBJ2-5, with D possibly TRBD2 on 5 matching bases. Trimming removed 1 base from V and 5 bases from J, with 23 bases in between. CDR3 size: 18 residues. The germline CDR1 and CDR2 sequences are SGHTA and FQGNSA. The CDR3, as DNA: TGTGCCAGCAGCTTAGTCGCAATAGCGCGGCCCCCATGGGAGACCCAGTACTTC. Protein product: CASSLVAIARPPWETQYF.

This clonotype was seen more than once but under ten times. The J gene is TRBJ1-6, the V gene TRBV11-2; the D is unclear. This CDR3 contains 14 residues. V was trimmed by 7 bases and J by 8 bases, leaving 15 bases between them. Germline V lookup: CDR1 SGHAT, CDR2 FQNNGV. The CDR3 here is CASTRLEMDSPLHF. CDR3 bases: TGTGCCAGCACCCGGTTGGAGATGGATTCACCCCTCCACTTT.

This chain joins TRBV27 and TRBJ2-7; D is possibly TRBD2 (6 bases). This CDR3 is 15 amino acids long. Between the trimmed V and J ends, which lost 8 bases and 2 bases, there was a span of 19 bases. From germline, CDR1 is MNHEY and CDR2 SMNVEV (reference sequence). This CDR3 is CASRVRAGQTYEQYF. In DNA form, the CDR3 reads TGTGCCAGCCGGGTCAGGGCGGGGCAAACCTACGAGCAGTACTTC.

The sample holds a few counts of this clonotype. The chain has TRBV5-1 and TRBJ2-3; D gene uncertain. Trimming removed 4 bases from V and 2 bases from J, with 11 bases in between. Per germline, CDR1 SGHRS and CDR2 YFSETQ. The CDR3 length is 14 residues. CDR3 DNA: TGCGCCAGCAGCCTGCGGTGGTCCACAGATACGCAGTATTTT. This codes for CASSLRWSTDTQYF. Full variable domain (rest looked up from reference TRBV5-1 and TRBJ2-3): KAGVTQTPRYLIKTRGQQVTLSCSPISGHRSVSWYQQTPGQGLQFLFEYFSETQRNKGNFPGRFSGRQFSNSRSEMNVSTLELGDSALYLCASSLRWSTDTQYFGPGTRLTVL.

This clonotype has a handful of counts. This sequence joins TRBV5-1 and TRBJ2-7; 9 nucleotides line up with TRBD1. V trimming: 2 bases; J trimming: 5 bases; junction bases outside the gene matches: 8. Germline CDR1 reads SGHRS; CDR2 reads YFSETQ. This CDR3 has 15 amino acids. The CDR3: CASSFFDRGTHEQYF. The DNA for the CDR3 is TGCGCCAGCAGCTTCTTCGACAGGGGGACCCACGAGCAGTACTTC.

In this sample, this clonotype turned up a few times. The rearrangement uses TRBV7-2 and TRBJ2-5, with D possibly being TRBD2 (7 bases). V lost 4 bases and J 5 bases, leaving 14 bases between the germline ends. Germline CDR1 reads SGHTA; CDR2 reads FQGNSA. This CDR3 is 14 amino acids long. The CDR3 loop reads CASSSGGPRETQYF. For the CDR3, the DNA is TGTGCCAGCAGCTCCGGGGGGCCGAGGGAGACCCAGTACTTC. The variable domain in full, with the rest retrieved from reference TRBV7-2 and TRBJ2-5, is GAGVSQSPSNKVTEKGKDVELRCDPISGHTALYWYRQSLGQGLEFLIYFQGNSAPDKSGLPSDRFSAERTGGSVSTLTIQRTQQEDSAVYLCASSSGGPRETQYFGPGTRLLVL.

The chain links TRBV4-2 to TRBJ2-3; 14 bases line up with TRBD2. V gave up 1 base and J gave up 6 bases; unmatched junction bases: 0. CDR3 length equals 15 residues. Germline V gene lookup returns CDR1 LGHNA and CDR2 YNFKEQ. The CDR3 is CASSQGLAGGDTQYF. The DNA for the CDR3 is TGTGCCAGCAGCCAAGGACTAGCGGGGGGGGATACGCAGTATTTT.

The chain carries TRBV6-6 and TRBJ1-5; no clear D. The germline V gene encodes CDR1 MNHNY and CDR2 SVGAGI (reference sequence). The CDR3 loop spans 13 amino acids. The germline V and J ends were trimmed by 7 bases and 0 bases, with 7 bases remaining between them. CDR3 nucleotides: TGTGCCAGCAACGAGTATAGCAATCAGCCCCAGCATTTT. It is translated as CASNEYSNQPQHF.

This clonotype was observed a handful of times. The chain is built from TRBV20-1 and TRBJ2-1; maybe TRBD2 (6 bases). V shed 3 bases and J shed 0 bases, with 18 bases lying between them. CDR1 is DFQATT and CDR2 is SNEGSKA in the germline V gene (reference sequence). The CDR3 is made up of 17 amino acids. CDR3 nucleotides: TGCAGTGCTAGGGTTCCCGGGACTCGGAGCTCCTACAATGAGCAGTTCTTC. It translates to CSARVPGTRSSYNEQFF.

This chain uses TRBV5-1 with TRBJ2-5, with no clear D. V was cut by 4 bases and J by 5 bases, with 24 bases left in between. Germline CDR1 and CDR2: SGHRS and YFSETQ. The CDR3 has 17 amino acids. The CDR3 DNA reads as TGCGCCAGCAGCCAGGTGGGGTCCCTAGGGAAACGTGAGACCCAGTACTTC. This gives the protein CASSQVGSLGKRETQYF.

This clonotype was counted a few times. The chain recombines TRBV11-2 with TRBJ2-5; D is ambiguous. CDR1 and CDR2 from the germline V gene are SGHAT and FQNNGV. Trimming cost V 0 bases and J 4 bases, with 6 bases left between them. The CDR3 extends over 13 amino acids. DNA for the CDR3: TGTGCCAGCAGCTTAGAGCGGTCAGAGACCCAGTACTTC. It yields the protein CASSLERSETQYF.

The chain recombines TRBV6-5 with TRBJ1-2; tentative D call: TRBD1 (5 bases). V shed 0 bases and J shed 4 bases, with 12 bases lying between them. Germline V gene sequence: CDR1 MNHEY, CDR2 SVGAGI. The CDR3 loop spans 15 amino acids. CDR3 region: CASSYSSAGLYGYTF. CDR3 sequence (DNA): TGTGCCAGCAGTTACTCCTCCGCGGGACTCTATGGCTACACCTTC.

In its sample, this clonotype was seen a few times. The CDR3 spells CASRRVSGANVLTF. The CDR3 DNA is TGCGCCAGCAGGAGGGTTTCTGGGGCCAACGTCCTGACTTTC. The V and J genes are TRBV5-1 and TRBJ2-6, with D perhaps TRBD2 (5 bases). Germline V CDR1 and CDR2: SGHRS, YFSETQ. The CDR3 extends over 14 amino acids. The V and J ends lost 5 bases and 1 base respectively, with 7 bases between them.

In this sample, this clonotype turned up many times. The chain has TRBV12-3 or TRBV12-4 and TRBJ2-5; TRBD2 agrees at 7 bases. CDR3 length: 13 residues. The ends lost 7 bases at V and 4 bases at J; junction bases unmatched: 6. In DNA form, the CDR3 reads TGTGCCAGCACCCCGGGCGGGGGAGAGACCCAGTACTTC. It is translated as CASTPGGGETQYF.